These T cell receptor beta chains were read from a single sample in a study of beta chain features in type 1 diabetes. Only in-frame clones appear in the TCRdb table, and some are missing; sequencing was by immunoSEQ multiplex PCR. Here the sample spans about 340,000 clones, approximately 15% being singletons. Sequencing used naive CD4+ T cells from blood. The receptors here all came from a woman under 30 with type 1 diabetes. Each CDR3 is given without its conserved first and last residue.

V gene	J gene	CDR3 protein
TRBV5-1	TRBJ2-2	ASSWTGPGELF
TRBV10-3	TRBJ2-5	AISPQGQETQY
TRBV7-2	TRBJ2-5	ASSLVAGKETQY
TRBV11-2	TRBJ2-3	ASSSTSGSPDTQY
TRBV28	TRBJ1-1	ASSLQGGTEAF
TRBV4-1	TRBJ2-3	ASSQAPAGADTQY
TRBV9	TRBJ2-1	ASSPQGLAGFSYNEQF
TRBV18	TRBJ2-7	ASSLLDEAYEQY
TRBV28	TRBJ2-7	ASSTTGPYEQY
TRBV27	TRBJ1-5	ASSLGLSHGGRGNQPQH
TRBV15	TRBJ2-1	ATSRERTGGEHEQF